This T cell receptor (beta chain) was found in a study of shared T cell receptors in the human thymus. This CDR3 contains 13 residues. The trim removed 2 bases at V and 7 bases at J, leaving 5 bases unmatched. The germline V gene encodes CDR1 MNHEY and CDR2 SVGAGI. Some clones are missing from TCRdb's copy, which holds only in-frame ones; the method was immunoSEQ multiplex PCR. Here the sample spans 450,000 to 650,000 clones, around 78% being singletons. With regard to this clone: Other nucleotide sequences in the sample specify the same CDR3.

This sample was shared with a second study, whose subject was human thymus T cells. That paper adds: The donors were infants in Finland with congenital heart defects, otherwise immunologically healthy. Corrective cardiac surgery supplied the resected thymus tissue. Blood and thymic repertoires both appeared biased in V and J gene usage. Related work found strong thymic repertoire overlap between unrelated individuals.

Material: thymocytes. The rearrangement uses TRBV6-5 and TRBJ2-7; 7 nucleotides align to TRBD2. The receptor was derived from a boy under two years old with a congenital heart defect. Here the CDR3 reads CASSYVGGSEQYF. The CDR3 coding sequence is TGTGCCAGCAGTTACGTGGGGGGGAGTGAGCAGTACTTC.